Listed below are T cell receptor beta chains from one sample, sequenced in a study of T cells in localized non-small cell lung cancer. Assay: immunoSEQ multiplex PCR; the TCRdb copy retains only in-frame clones and omits some. Here the sample spans around 91,000 clones, 87% being singletons. The sample consisted of peripheral blood, taken before any cancer treatment. Receptor source: a man aged 40-75 years with stage I squamous cell lung carcinoma. CDR3s include the opening cysteine and the closing phenylalanine or tryptophan. The D gene is left open where the match is weak. Not all rows give a size; the values are once, few, many and, for expanded clones, a class.

CDR3 length	J gene	D gene	clone size	V gene	CDR3 protein	CDR3 DNA
14	TRBJ2-1	.	once	TRBV2	CASSNREGRNEQFF	TGTGCCAGCTCGAACAGGGAAGGTAGGAATGAGCAGTTCTTC
15	TRBJ2-5	TRBD2	.	TRBV7-2	CASSSQRGGGETQYF	TGTGCCAGCAGCTCCCAGCGGGGGGGCGGGGAGACCCAGTACTTC
13	TRBJ2-5	.	.	TRBV7-8	CASSLDRQETQYF	TGTGCCAGCAGCTTGGACAGACAAGAGACCCAGTACTTC
16	TRBJ1-1	.	once	TRBV4-1	CASSQVARPRGTEAFF	TGCGCCAGCAGCCAAGTGGCTCGGCCTAGGGGCACTGAAGCTTTCTTT
12	TRBJ1-2	.	.	TRBV29-1	CSVYSILGGYTF	TGCAGCGTCTACAGTATTCTAGGCGGCTACACCTTC
15	TRBJ1-6	.	.	TRBV4-1	CASSQAGTNNSPLHF	TGCGCCAGCAGCCAGGCCGGGACTAATAATTCACCCCTCCACTTT
11	TRBJ1-1	.	.	TRBV19	CASRTRWGAFF	TGTGCCAGTAGGACTAGATGGGGAGCTTTCTTT
15	TRBJ1-2	TRBD1	.	TRBV27	CASSPSPSGGDGYTF	TGTGCCAGCAGTCCTAGTCCATCAGGGGGGGATGGCTACACCTTC
16	TRBJ2-7	.	.	TRBV5-5	CASSLSRGLLLYEQYF	TGTGCCAGCAGCTTGTCCCGGGGACTCCTCCTCTACGAGCAGTACTTC
15	TRBJ1-2	.	.	TRBV19	CASSINQPRAYGYTF	TGTGCCAGTAGTATAAACCAGCCCCGGGCCTATGGCTACACCTTC
14	TRBJ1-1	TRBD1	.	TRBV5-4	CASRSDRESTEAFF	TGTGCCAGCAGGTCGGACAGGGAAAGTACTGAAGCTTTCTTT
14	TRBJ1-5	TRBD1	.	TRBV15	CATRRGQGYQPQHF	TGTGCCACCAGGAGGGGACAGGGGTACCAGCCCCAGCATTTT
14	TRBJ1-6	.	.	TRBV19	CASTSLENNSPLHF	TGTGCCAGTACCTCCCTAGAGAATAATTCACCCCTCCACTTT
15	TRBJ1-1	.	.	TRBV5-1	CASSVGGGEGSEAFF	TGCGCCAGCAGCGTGGGAGGAGGGGAAGGCTCTGAAGCTTTCTTT
14	TRBJ1-1	.	.	TRBV19	CASSQGIPAPEAFF	TGTGCCAGTAGTCAAGGCATCCCGGCCCCTGAAGCTTTCTTT
15	TRBJ2-7	TRBD1	few	TRBV19	CASSFRDRGLDEQYF	TGTGCCAGTAGTTTCCGGGACAGGGGACTCGACGAGCAGTACTTC
14	TRBJ2-6	.	.	TRBV2	CASKGVTGANVLTF	TGTGCCAGCAAGGGGGTAACTGGGGCCAACGTCCTGACTTTC
13	TRBJ1-2	.	.	TRBV19	CASSTTFNYGYTF	TGTGCCAGTAGTACGACATTTAACTATGGCTACACCTTC
15	TRBJ1-3	TRBD1	.	TRBV11-2	CASSQQGNVGNTIYF	TGTGCCAGCAGCCAACAGGGGAATGTAGGAAACACCATATATTTT
15	TRBJ1-1	.	.	TRBV7-9	CASSLGTFLGTEAFF	TGTGCCAGCAGCTTAGGAACCTTCCTTGGGACTGAAGCTTTCTTT
15	TRBJ2-3	.	.	TRBV5-1	CASSLETGLTDTQYF	TGCGCCAGCAGCTTGGAGACCGGGCTCACAGATACGCAGTATTTT
16	TRBJ1-2	TRBD1	.	TRBV6-6	CASSSDGTDDSYGYTF	TGTGCCAGCAGTTCTGACGGGACAGACGACTCCTATGGCTACACCTTC
14	TRBJ1-5	.	once	TRBV7-8	CASSLTQANQPQHF	TGTGCCAGCAGCTTAACCCAGGCCAATCAGCCCCAGCATTTT
16	TRBJ2-3	.	.	TRBV5-1	CASSLRGWPSTDTQYF	TGCGCCAGCAGCCTCCGGGGATGGCCTAGCACAGATACGCAGTATTTT
14	TRBJ1-1	TRBD1	.	TRBV28	CASSYGTVGTEAFF	TGTGCCAGCAGCTACGGGACAGTGGGAACTGAAGCTTTCTTT
18	TRBJ2-7	TRBD1	.	TRBV2	CASSHLKGQGESLDEQYF	TGTGCCAGCAGTCATCTGAAAGGACAGGGAGAATCGCTGGACGAGCAGTACTTC
15	TRBJ1-2	.	.	TRBV28	CASSLRSRSLYGYTF	TGTGCCAGCAGTTTACGGTCCAGAAGCCTCTATGGCTACACCTTC
15	TRBJ1-2	.	.	TRBV5-1	CASSSVGQSNYGYTF	TGCGCCAGCAGCTCCGTGGGGCAGAGTAACTATGGCTACACCTTC
13	TRBJ1-1	.	.	TRBV27	CASSYYQNTEAFF	TGTGCCAGCAGTTATTACCAGAACACTGAAGCTTTCTTT
12	TRBJ2-7	.	.	TRBV2	CASSGSSYEQYF	TGTGCCAGCAGTGGTTCCTCCTACGAGCAGTACTTC
14	TRBJ1-1	.	.	TRBV28	CASSFRRSDTEAFF	TGTGCCAGCAGTTTCCGACGGTCTGACACTGAAGCTTTCTTT
13	TRBJ2-5	.	.	TRBV2	CASSENGGETQYF	TGTGCCAGCAGTGAAAACGGGGGTGAGACCCAGTACTTC
15	TRBJ2-3	.	.	TRBV1	CTSSQDRESTDTQYF	TGCACCAGCAGCCAAGACCGTGAAAGCACAGATACGCAGTATTTT
13	TRBJ2-3	.	.	TRBV4-3	CASSQEMTDTQYF	TGCGCCAGCAGCCAAGAGATGACAGATACGCAGTATTTT
14	TRBJ1-4	.	.	TRBV2	CASILGGDNEKLFF	TGTGCCAGCATTCTCGGGGGGGATAATGAAAAACTGTTTTTT
18	TRBJ2-1	TRBD2	.	TRBV7-8	CASGRGRKRGGLGNEQFF	TGTGCCAGCGGACGGGGTCGAAAGCGGGGGGGCCTCGGCAATGAGCAGTTCTTC
16	TRBJ1-6	.	few	TRBV5-5	CASSLGTGTVNSPLHF	TGTGCCAGCAGCTTGGGCACCGGGACCGTTAATTCACCCCTCCACTTT
16	TRBJ2-7	TRBD2	.	TRBV5-4	CASSLAPTSGSYEQYF	TGTGCCAGCAGCTTGGCCCCCACTAGCGGGAGCTACGAGCAGTACTTC
14	TRBJ2-5	.	once	TRBV19	CASSIGPTQETQYF	TGTGCCAGTAGTATAGGTCCTACCCAAGAGACCCAGTACTTC
12	TRBJ2-3	.	.	TRBV10-3	CAISEWGNIPFF	TGTGCCATCAGTGAGTGGGGGAATATCCCTTTCTTT
14	TRBJ2-1	.	few	TRBV7-8	CASSINSLGREQFF	TGTGCCAGCAGCATAAACTCCCTCGGACGTGAGCAGTTCTTC